This T cell receptor (beta chain) was captured in a study of cytomegalovirus exposure and HLA in healthy donors. Study-wide findings and caveats: The authors listed roughly 150 TCR beta chains as cytomegalovirus-associated.

Regarding this clone: Its target is not known.

This CDR3 spans 15 amino acids. V lost 4 bases, J lost 1 base, and 10 bases lay in between. CDR1 and CDR2 from the germline V gene are SEHNR and FQNEAQ (reference sequence). The assay was immunoSEQ multiplex PCR, and TCRdb's table has in-frame clones only and misses some. The table records 150,000 to 200,000 clones, 85% of them present only once. V is TRBV7-9 and J is TRBJ1-4; D is unclear. Specimen: PBMCs. The TCR originated in a man aged 30-40 years in good health and CMV-seropositive. The CDR3 sequence: CASSYGGRTNEKLFF. CDR3 nucleotides: TGTGCCAGCAGCTACGGAGGGAGAACTAATGAAAAACTGTTTTTT.